These 30 T cell receptor beta chains came from one sample sequenced in a study of cytomegalovirus exposure and HLA in healthy donors. The PCR ran on 60 Vbeta and 13 Jbeta primers. Sequencing was performed with immunoSEQ multiplex PCR; in TCRdb, only in-frame clones are kept and a portion is missing. Of over 100,000 clones in the sample, around 77% were seen once. Sequencing input: PBMCs. The source of these receptors is a man aged 35 to 55 in good health and CMV-seropositive.

In this sample, this clone turned up a few times. The J gene is TRBJ2-1, the V gene TRBV6-6; 8 bases are shared with TRBD2. The V gene end was trimmed by 10 bases and the J gene end by 7 bases; junction bases not matched to a gene: 9. The V gene's germline CDR1 is MNHNY and CDR2 SVGAGI (reference sequence). The CDR3 covers 13 residues. DNA of the CDR3: TGTGCCACGTACGGGGGGACTAGGAATGAGCAGTTCTTC. It specifies CATYGGTRNEQFF.

This clone appeared a single time. This rearrangement joins TRBV5-1 to TRBJ2-5; 7 bases agree with TRBD1. Germline CDR1 is SGHRS and CDR2 is YFSETQ. The ends lost 0 bases at V and 1 base at J; junction bases unmatched: 3. The CDR3 contains 15 residues. CDR3 sequence reads: CASSLETGTQETQYF. The CDR3 nucleotides read TGCGCCAGCAGCTTGGAGACAGGGACCCAAGAGACCCAGTACTTC.

This clone is a singleton in its sample. The chain is built from TRBV6-5 and TRBJ1-5; 9 bases line up with TRBD1. The CDR3 has 15 amino acids. Germline V gene data show CDR1 as MNHEY and CDR2 as SVGAGI. Losses at the gene ends were 6 bases for V and 1 base for J; bases not matched to a gene: 4. The CDR3 DNA reads as TGTGCCAGCAGACAGACAGGGGGGAGCAATCAGCCCCAGCATTTT. This gives the protein CASRQTGGSNQPQHF.

V usage is TRBV27 and J usage is TRBJ2-2, with 8 bases identical to TRBD1. This CDR3 is built from 16 residues. With 6 bases clipped from V and 6 bases from J, the junction kept 12 bases outside the gene matches. Germline assignment: CDR1 MNHEY and CDR2 SMNVEV (reference sequence). CDR3 loop: CASSRLGRGPPGELFF. The CDR3 DNA is TGTGCCAGCAGCCGCTTAGGCAGGGGGCCACCCGGGGAGCTGTTTTTT.

This sequence joins TRBV7-2 and TRBJ2-5; D possibly corresponds to TRBD2 (6 bases). Trimming left V 4 bases short and J 4 bases short, with 13 bases between. Germline loops: CDR1 SGHTA, CDR2 FQGNSA. The CDR3 extends over 14 amino acids. The CDR3 sequence: CASSSLAGRETQYF. As DNA, the CDR3 is TGTGCCAGCAGCTCCCTCGCGGGGAGAGAGACCCAGTACTTC. Combining the CDR3 with reference TRBV7-2 and TRBJ2-5 gives the whole variable domain GAGVSQSPSNKVTEKGKDVELRCDPISGHTALYWYRQSLGQGLEFLIYFQGNSAPDKSGLPSDRFSAERTGGSVSTLTIQRTQQEDSAVYLCASSSLAGRETQYFGPGTRLLVL.

To note about this clone: A much larger clonotype is one base distant, so this may be a read error. The chain joins TRBV2 to TRBJ1-6, with D tentatively TRBD1 (6 bases). CDR1 and CDR2 from the germline V gene are SNHLY and FYNNEI. CDR3 length: 13 residues. V shed 4 bases and J shed 5 bases, with 6 bases lying between them. In DNA form, the CDR3 reads TGTGCCAGCAGTGGGACAGATAATTCACCCCTCCACTTT. Amino acids: CASSGTDNSPLHF. Variable domain in full (rest from reference TRBV2 and TRBJ1-6): EPEVTQTPSHQVTQMGQEVILRCVPISNHLYFYWYRQILGQKVEFLVSFYNNEISEKSEIFDDQFSVERPDGSNFTLKIRSTKLEDSAMYFCASSGTDNSPLHFGNGTRLTVT.

This sequence joins TRBV4-1 and TRBJ2-3; 9 bases line up with TRBD2. CDR3 length equals 19 residues. V was pared by 0 bases and J by 0 bases, with 10 bases of the junction left unmatched. Germline assignment: CDR1 MGHRA and CDR2 YSYEKL. CDR3 coding DNA: TGCGCCAGCAGCCAAGAAGGCAGCGGGGGGCGCGTTAGCACAGATACGCAGTATTTT. This codes for CASSQEGSGGRVSTDTQYF.

The chain combines TRBV19 with TRBJ2-5; the match to TRBD1 covers 7 bases. The ends lost 5 bases at V and 2 bases at J; junction bases unmatched: 5. The CDR3 consists of 14 residues. Germline V gene data show CDR1 as LNHDA and CDR2 as SQIVND (reference sequence). For the CDR3, the DNA is TGTGCCAGTAGTCCAAGGGACAGACAAGAGACCCAGTACTTC. Its translation is CASSPRDRQETQYF.

This sequence joins TRBV2 and TRBJ1-2; D uncertain. The CDR3 runs to 12 residues. The V end was cut by 5 bases, the J end by 4 bases, with 8 bases between. From germline, CDR1 is SNHLY and CDR2 FYNNEI. This chain's CDR3 is CASSRLSYGYTF. In nucleotides, the CDR3 is TGTGCCAGCAGTCGACTCTCCTATGGCTACACCTTC.

In its sample, this clone was seen once. The chain employs TRBV5-1 and TRBJ1-6, with 11 bases lining up with TRBD1. The germline V gene encodes CDR1 SGHRS and CDR2 YFSETQ. The length of the CDR3 is 17 residues. V dropped 4 bases and J dropped 10; count of bases not matched to a gene: 13. The CDR3 loop is CASSGSPQGQGDSPLHF. The CDR3, as DNA: TGCGCCAGCAGCGGTAGCCCCCAGGGACAGGGGGACTCACCCCTCCACTTT.

For this clone: Relative to the germline gene, one junction end is altered; a read error may explain this. The CDR3 sequence is CASSPTGRNQPQHF. The CDR3 DNA follows: TGCGCCAGCAGCCCGACAGGACGCAATCAGCCCCAGCATTTT. V usage is TRBV5-4 and J usage is TRBJ1-5, with D possibly TRBD1 on 6 matching bases. CDR1 and CDR2 from the germline V gene are SGHNT and YYREEE (reference sequence). The CDR3 is 14 residues long.

This sequence joins TRBV4-2 and TRBJ2-6, with TRBD1 matching 7 bases. Germline loops: CDR1 LGHNA, CDR2 YNFKEQ. The J segment lost 1 base and the V segment lost 5 bases, leaving 2 bases of the junction unmatched. This CDR3 spans 15 amino acids. The CDR3 reads CASSRDRSGANVLTF. As DNA, the CDR3 is TGTGCCAGCAGCAGGGACAGATCTGGGGCCAACGTCCTGACTTTC.

This clone is categorized as medium-sized. At one end, the junction sequence differs from germline, possibly due to a read error. This chain uses TRBV7-9 with TRBJ2-3, with 7 positions matching TRBD2. CDR1 is SEHNR and CDR2 is FQNEAQ in the germline V gene (reference sequence). The CDR3 is 15 amino acids. CDR3 region: CASSDQRGRTDTQYF. The CDR3 region has the DNA TGTGCCAGCAGCGACCAGCGGGGCCGCACTGATACGCAGTATTTT.

The chain recombines TRBV7-9 with TRBJ2-1; the D gene is possibly TRBD1 (5 bases). Per germline, CDR1 SEHNR and CDR2 FQNEAQ (reference sequence). V dropped 2 bases and J dropped 12 bases, with 8 bases sitting between them. The CDR3 totals 11 residues. For the CDR3, the DNA is TGTGCCAGCAGCTTACAGCAGGGGCAGTTCTTC. Translating gives CASSLQQGQFF.

This clone was counted once. The gene calls are TRBV7-9 and TRBJ2-2; the D gene is possibly TRBD1 (5 bases). The germline V gene has CDR1 SEHNR and CDR2 FQNEAQ (reference sequence). The germline V and J ends were trimmed by 5 bases and 4 bases, with 11 bases remaining between them. The CDR3 spans 14 residues. CDR3 protein: CASSPRQGTGELFF. In DNA, the CDR3 is TGTGCCAGCAGCCCGAGGCAGGGCACCGGGGAGCTGTTTTTT.

This clone was found once. The chain is built from TRBV4-1 and TRBJ1-2; 7 nucleotides line up with TRBD1. CDR3 length: 13 residues. Germline CDR1 reads MGHRA; CDR2 reads YSYEKL. The junction had 1 base not matched to a gene; V was cut back by 2 bases and J by 4 bases. The CDR3: CASSQRDSYGYTF. For the CDR3, the DNA is TGCGCCAGCAGCCAAAGGGACAGCTATGGCTACACCTTC.

The chain employs TRBV19 and TRBJ2-1; D perhaps matches TRBD2 (6 bases). V was cut by 7 bases and J by 9 bases, with 16 bases left in between. The CDR3 extends over 13 amino acids. The V gene's germline CDR1 is LNHDA and CDR2 SQIVND (reference sequence). DNA of the CDR3: TGTGCCAGTAACCCGGGGGTAGGGGTTGAGCAGTTCTTC. Amino acids: CASNPGVGVEQFF.

This chain joins TRBV2 and TRBJ2-7; D ambiguous. In germline, CDR1 is SNHLY, CDR2 FYNNEI. With 6 bases removed from V and 3 bases from J, the gap between germline ends came to 9 bases. This CDR3 comprises 12 residues. CDR3 DNA: TGTGCCAGCAGCAGATACAGCTACGAGCAGTACTTC. This sequence encodes CASSRYSYEQYF.

This chain links TRBV6-5 with TRBJ1-6; TRBD1 matches at 8 bases. The CDR3 is 15 residues long. Germline V gene lookup returns CDR1 MNHEY and CDR2 SVGAGI. V lost 3 bases and J lost 10; bases outside the gene matches: 8. CDR3 in DNA: TGTGCCAGCAGTTATTCAGGACAGGGTAACTCACCCCTCCACTTT. Protein sequence: CASSYSGQGNSPLHF.

This chain uses TRBV30 with TRBJ2-7, with 10 bases that match TRBD1. This CDR3 region has 14 residues. Germline assignment: CDR1 GTSNPN and CDR2 SVGIG (reference sequence). V was clipped by 5 bases and J by 6 bases; unmatched bases: 10. The CDR3, as DNA: TGTGCCTGGGGACCCCGGGACAGGGGTTCCGAGCAGTACTTC. Translating it yields CAWGPRDRGSEQYF.

The chain uses TRBV11-3 and TRBJ2-5, with D perhaps matching TRBD1 (5 bases). CDR3 length: 15 amino acids. Germline loops: CDR1 SGHNT, CDR2 YENEEA. Between the trimmed V and J ends, which lost 1 base and 0 bases, there was a span of 9 bases. The CDR3 nucleotides are TGTGCCAGCAGCTTAGGACAGCAGTACCAAGAGACCCAGTACTTC. Protein product: CASSLGQQYQETQYF.

The J gene is TRBJ1-5, the V gene TRBV19; 7 bases are a match to TRBD1. Germline CDR1 reads LNHDA; CDR2 reads SQIVND (reference sequence). The CDR3 length is 14 residues. The trim removed 4 bases at V and 7 bases at J, leaving 7 bases unmatched. CDR3 sequence (DNA): TGTGCCAGTAGTACAGACAGGGTAAGACAGCCCCAGCATTTT. Translated, it gives CASSTDRVRQPQHF. Variable domain in full (rest from reference TRBV19 and TRBJ1-5): DGGITQSPKYLFRKEGQNVTLSCEQNLNHDAMYWYRQDPGQGLRLIYYSQIVNDFQKGDIAEGYSVSREKKESFPLTVTSAQKNPTAFYLCASSTDRVRQPQHFGDGTRLSIL.

This clone was seen a few times. Its ends do not fully match the called genes, so a read error is possible. The chain couples TRBV7-7 to TRBJ1-5, with a tentative D call TRBD1 (5 bases). The germline CDR1 and CDR2 sequences are SSHAT and FNYEAQ (reference sequence). This CDR3 is built from 15 residues. The CDR3 nucleotides are TGTGCTAGCAACCCATGGGGGGGAGGCAATCAGCCCCAGCATTTT. Its protein is CASNPWGGGNQPQHF.

V and J are TRBV28 and TRBJ1-2, with a tentative D call TRBD1 (6 bases). The V end lost 6 bases, the J end lost 1 base, and 18 bases lay between the germline ends. This CDR3 region has 16 residues. In germline, CDR1 is MDHEN, CDR2 SYDVKM. CDR3 coding DNA: TGTGCCAGCAGGGGAGCCCCAGGGGCCTTTAACTATGGCTACACCTTC. The encoded protein is CASRGAPGAFNYGYTF.

This rearrangement joins TRBV10-3 to TRBJ2-3; the match to TRBD1 covers 7 bases. CDR1 is ENHRY and CDR2 is SYGVKD in the germline V gene. The trim removed 0 bases at V and 5 bases at J, leaving 2 bases unmatched. This CDR3 contains 14 residues. The CDR3: CAISESGTEDTQYF. CDR3 nucleotide sequence: TGTGCCATCAGTGAGTCCGGGACAGAAGATACGCAGTATTTT.

V usage is TRBV7-9 and J usage is TRBJ2-3; D unresolved. This CDR3 is built from 12 residues. In germline, CDR1 is SEHNR, CDR2 FQNEAQ (reference sequence). Deletions cut 5 bases from V and 6 bases from J, with 9 bases between. CDR3 DNA sequence: TGTGCCAGCAGCCTCGACACGGATACGCAGTATTTT. Translation: CASSLDTDTQYF.

This clone was recorded a few times. The chain is built from TRBV27 and TRBJ1-1; no reliable D call. V lost 2 bases and J 0 bases, leaving 4 bases between the germline ends. The CDR3 length is 13 residues. Germline-derived CDR1 and CDR2 are MNHEY and SMNVEV (reference sequence). CDR3 sequence reads: CASSLQMNTEAFF. The CDR3 nucleotides are TGTGCCAGCAGTTTACAGATGAACACTGAAGCTTTCTTT.

A remark on this clone: A junction boundary mismatches the germline segment, possibly from a read error. The chain recombines TRBV11-2 with TRBJ1-3, with D perhaps TRBD1 (5 bases). The CDR3 covers 17 residues. Germline V CDR1 and CDR2: SGHAT, FQNNGV. CDR3 amino acids: CASSQEYYGGAGNTIYF. As DNA, the CDR3 is TGCGCCAGCAGCCAAGAATATTACGGGGGTGCTGGAAACACCATATATTTT.

The genes are TRBV5-6 and TRBJ2-5; TRBD1 aligns across 8 bases. The CDR3 is 16 residues long. With 0 bases clipped from V and 4 bases from J, the junction kept 8 bases outside the gene matches. Germline-derived CDR1 and CDR2 are SGHDT and YYEEEE. CDR3 coding DNA: TGTGCCAGCAGCTTGGTAGCAGGGACAGGCCCAGAGACCCAGTACTTC. Amino acid sequence: CASSLVAGTGPETQYF.

The rearrangement links TRBV13 to TRBJ2-1; tentatively, D is TRBD1 (7 bases). The CDR3 spans 18 residues. The V end lost 5 bases, the J end lost 1 base, and 21 bases lay between the germline ends. Per the germline V gene, CDR1 is PRHDT and CDR2 is FYEKMQ (reference sequence). The CDR3 reads CASSPGGFGIRSYNEQFF. For the CDR3, the DNA is TGTGCCAGCAGCCCAGGGGGGTTCGGTATTAGGTCCTACAATGAGCAGTTCTTC.